The clone carrying this T cell receptor beta chain has a handful of counts. This sample is drawn from a study of glioma-infiltrating T cells after dendritic cell vaccination. This table comes from immunoSEQ multiplex PCR, and its TCRdb copy is limited to in-frame clones, with some not included. The table shows about 73,000 clones, with over 70% occurring only once. CDR3 length: 15 amino acids. The V end was cut by 6 bases, the J end by 7 bases, with 18 bases between. Germline CDR1 SNHLY, CDR2 FYNNEI. The clonotype was recovered from a human donor with glioblastoma. J is TRBJ1-4 and V is TRBV2; maybe TRBD1 (6 bases). The material was blood, obtained before dendritic cell vaccination. The CDR3: CASRRNREFREKLFF. CDR3 coding DNA: TGTGCCAGCAGGAGGAACAGGGAGTTTCGTGAAAAACTGTTTTTT.